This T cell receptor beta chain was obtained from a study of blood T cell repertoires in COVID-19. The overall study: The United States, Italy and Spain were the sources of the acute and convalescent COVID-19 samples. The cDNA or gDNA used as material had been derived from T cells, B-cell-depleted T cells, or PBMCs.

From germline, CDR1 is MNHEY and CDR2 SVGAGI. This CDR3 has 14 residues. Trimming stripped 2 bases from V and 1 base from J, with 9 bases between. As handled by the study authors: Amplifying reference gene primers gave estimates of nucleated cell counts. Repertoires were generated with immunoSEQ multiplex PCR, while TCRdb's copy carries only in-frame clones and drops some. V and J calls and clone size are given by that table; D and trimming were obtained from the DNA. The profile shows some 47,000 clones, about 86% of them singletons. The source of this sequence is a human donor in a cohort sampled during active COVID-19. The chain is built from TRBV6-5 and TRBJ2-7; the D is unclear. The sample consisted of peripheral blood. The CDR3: CASSYEVRSYEQYF. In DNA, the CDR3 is TGTGCCAGCAGTTACGAGGTCCGATCCTACGAGCAGTACTTC.